These T cell receptor beta chains were read from a single sample in a study of blood T cell repertoires in COVID-19. Assay: immunoSEQ multiplex PCR; the TCRdb copy retains only in-frame clones and omits some. The repertoire includes roughly 30,000 clones, more than 85% of them detected once, and about 63% sits in the top ten. Sequenced input: peripheral blood. These receptors all stem from a man between 65 and 79 years old with acute or convalescent COVID-19. Both conserved end residues are part of each CDR3. D genes are given only for firm matches. Some rows mark clone size as missing; the rest say once, few, many or name a class of expanded clone.

V gene	D gene	clone size	J gene	CDR3 protein	CDR3 DNA
TRBV19	NA	NA	TRBJ1-5	CASTPDGDQPQHF	TGTGCCAGTACCCCGGACGGGGATCAGCCCCAGCATTTT
TRBV11-2	NA	NA	TRBJ1-1	CASSVTSRGTNTEAFF	TGTGCCAGCAGCGTAACTTCCAGGGGCACGAACACTGAAGCTTTCTTT
TRBV12-3/TRBV12-4	NA	NA	TRBJ2-7	CASSYNYEQYF	TGTGCCAGCAGTTACAATTACGAGCAGTACTTC
TRBV30	TRBD1	NA	TRBJ2-2	CAWSPTRQGANTGELFF	TGTGCCTGGAGTCCGACCCGACAGGGCGCGAACACCGGGGAGCTGTTTTTT
TRBV30	TRBD2	NA	TRBJ2-3	CAWSWTSGRSPDTQYF	TGTGCCTGGAGTTGGACTAGCGGGAGATCCCCAGATACGCAGTATTTT
TRBV19	NA	NA	TRBJ1-1	CASSIVGTPNTEAFF	TGTGCCAGTAGTATAGTCGGGACTCCGAACACTGAAGCTTTCTTT
TRBV5-4	TRBD1	NA	TRBJ1-6	CASSLQGDSPLHF	TGTGCCAGCAGCTTGCAGGGGGACTCACCCCTCCACTTT
TRBV9	TRBD1	NA	TRBJ2-5	CASSVGQGRETQYF	TGTGCCAGCAGCGTAGGACAGGGAAGAGAGACCCAGTACTTC
TRBV7-2	TRBD2	once	TRBJ2-7	CASSFRTSGYEQYF	TGTGCCAGCAGCTTCCGGACTAGCGGTTACGAGCAGTACTTC
TRBV4-2	TRBD1	NA	TRBJ1-2	CASSQRTGTGWSKGYTF	TGTGCCAGCAGCCAACGGACCGGGACAGGTTGGTCGAAAGGCTACACCTTC
TRBV28	TRBD2	few	TRBJ2-1	CASDSGRSYNEQFF	TGTGCCAGCGATAGCGGGAGGTCCTACAATGAGCAGTTCTTC
TRBV25-1	NA	once	TRBJ2-2	CASRAVGDTGELFF	TGTGCCAGCAGAGCGGTCGGTGACACCGGGGAGCTGTTTTTT
TRBV27	TRBD2	few	TRBJ2-7	CASSLTSGLTYEQYF	TGTGCCAGCAGTTTAACTAGCGGGCTCACCTACGAGCAGTACTTC
TRBV5-4	NA	NA	TRBJ1-2	CASSLIGSYGYTF	TGTGCCAGCAGCTTGATAGGGAGCTATGGCTACACCTTC
TRBV5-8	NA	NA	TRBJ2-7	CASSLNRRHEQYF	TGTGCCAGCAGCTTGAACAGACGCCACGAGCAGTACTTC
TRBV30	NA	NA	TRBJ2-6	CACRPQGTVGANVLTF	TGTGCCTGTCGGCCACAGGGGACTGTGGGGGCCAACGTCCTGACTTTC
TRBV29-1	TRBD2	once	TRBJ2-1	CSVTLASGDYNEQFF	TGCAGCGTGACCTTGGCTAGCGGAGATTACAATGAGCAGTTCTTC
TRBV10-3	NA	few	TRBJ1-1	CAIREQGFTEAFF	TGTGCCATCAGGGAACAGGGTTTCACTGAAGCTTTCTTT
TRBV6-5	TRBD1	NA	TRBJ2-4	CASLRQGRTKNIQYF	TGTGCCAGCCTTAGACAGGGAAGAACCAAAAACATTCAGTACTTC
TRBV6-5	TRBD1	NA	TRBJ1-1	CASSSSSDRPNTEAFF	TGTGCCAGCAGTTCGTCATCGGACAGGCCGAACACTGAAGCTTTCTTT
TRBV7-9	TRBD2	NA	TRBJ2-5	CASSYSAGGSQETQYF	TGTGCCAGCAGCTACTCGGCGGGGGGAAGCCAAGAGACCCAGTACTTC
TRBV3-1/TRBV3-2	NA	NA	TRBJ1-5	CASSQGRAPNGPQHF	TGTGCCAGCAGCCAAGGCAGGGCCCCCAATGGGCCCCAGCATTTT
TRBV14	NA	NA	TRBJ2-7	CASSLLRDLSREQYF	TGTGCCAGCAGCTTACTCCGGGATCTCAGCCGGGAGCAGTACTTC
TRBV5-1	NA	few	TRBJ1-5	CASSLAPGDQPQHF	TGCGCCAGCAGCTTGGCCCCAGGGGATCAGCCCCAGCATTTT
TRBV25-1	NA	NA	TRBJ1-4	CASSEQGKGGNEKLFF	TGTGCCAGCAGTGAGCAGGGGAAGGGTGGTAATGAAAAACTGTTTTTT
TRBV11-2	NA	NA	TRBJ2-7	CASSNTGGYEQYF	TGTGCCAGCAGCAATACCGGGGGCTACGAGCAGTACTTC
TRBV7-2	NA	NA	TRBJ2-1	CASSQVNEQFF	TGTGCCAGCAGCCAGGTAAATGAGCAGTTCTTC
TRBV29-1	NA	NA	TRBJ1-1	CSVTGQMNTEAFF	TGCAGCGTAACCGGACAGATGAACACTGAAGCTTTCTTT
TRBV3-1/TRBV3-2	NA	NA	TRBJ2-5	CASSPPGVETQYF	TGTGCCAGCAGCCCCCCCGGGGTGGAGACCCAGTACTTC
TRBV28	NA	once	TRBJ2-1	CASINRGAPNEQFF	TGTGCCAGCATTAACCGGGGGGCGCCAAATGAGCAGTTCTTC